The clone carrying this TCR beta chain was seen ten or more times. Its target is not known. The sequence runs out 3 residues before the end of the CDR3; the remainder is reconstructed from the germline J gene. This sample stems from a study of T cell clonality in common variable immunodeficiency. Findings of the study overall: Links between repertoire features and CVID complications were heterogeneity-limited. What drives increased CVID clonality needs T cell subpopulation sequencing. Fewer deletions and N-nucleotide insertions were reportedly seen in common variable immunodeficiency TCR beta sequences.

Germline CDR1 is LGHDT and CDR2 is YNNKEL (reference sequence). The ends were cut back, 7 bases at V and 0 bases at J, with 6 bases in the middle. The CDR3 covers 12 residues. Clones were read by immunoSEQ multiplex PCR, and TCRdb kept only the in-frame ones, dropping some. There are some 38,000 clones in the sample, none observed a single time. The chain combines TRBV3-1 (or the pseudogene TRBV3-2) with TRBJ1-1; the D is unclear. Sequences were obtained from peripheral blood mononuclear cells. The sequence was collected from a person aged 18 to 75 in good health. CDR3 sequence: CASKGLNTEAFF. The CDR3 DNA, read in part, is TGTGCCAGCAAGGGCCTGAACACTGAA.